This T cell receptor beta chain was sequenced during a study of cytomegalovirus exposure and HLA in healthy donors. The PCR made use of 60 Vbeta and 13 Jbeta primers. The repertoire was sequenced with immunoSEQ multiplex PCR; TCRdb's copy has only in-frame clones and lacks some. The profile shows around 240,000 clones, about 80% of them singletons. The CDR3 runs to 15 residues. From germline, CDR1 is SGHNT and CDR2 YENEEA. The V segment lost 2 bases and the J segment 2 bases; nucleotides outside the gene matches: 4. This clone has only a few counts. Sequences were obtained from PBMCs. This receptor was obtained from a woman in her thirties or forties in good health and CMV-seropositive. This rearrangement joins TRBV11-3 to TRBJ2-7; 9 bases match TRBD2. For the CDR3, the DNA is TGTGCCAGCAGCTTATGGGCTAGCGGGACCTACGAGCAGTACTTC. It is translated as CASSLWASGTYEQYF.